This TCR beta chain is from a study of OX40 agonist ivuxolimab in advanced cancers. Patients had blood sampled at baseline and again on cycle 4 day 1 and cycle 7 day 1. On this clone itself: The antigen is unknown.

V was shortened by 2 bases and J by 4 bases, with 15 bases between the two germline ends. CDR3 length equals 15 residues. Per the germline V gene, CDR1 is KGHSH and CDR2 is LQKENI. Findings of the study overall: At 0.1 to 3.0 mg/kg and by week 6, CD4+ and CD8+ T cells in the blood had expanded clonally.

Assay used: immunoSEQ multiplex PCR; TCRdb lists only in-frame clones, some missing. Among 50,000 to 75,000 clones listed, about nine tenths were seen once. The sequencing here drew on CD4+ or CD8+ T cells sorted from blood, taken in a trial of the OX40 agonist ivuxolimab. This sequence joins TRBV18 and TRBJ2-7, with a possible D match to TRBD1 (6 bases). The clonotype originates from an adult with an advanced solid tumor such as melanoma, head and neck, liver or kidney cancer. In DNA form, the CDR3 reads TGTGCCAGCTCACCATCGTTGGGACATCTTTACGAGCAGTACTTC. It codes for CASSPSLGHLYEQYF.